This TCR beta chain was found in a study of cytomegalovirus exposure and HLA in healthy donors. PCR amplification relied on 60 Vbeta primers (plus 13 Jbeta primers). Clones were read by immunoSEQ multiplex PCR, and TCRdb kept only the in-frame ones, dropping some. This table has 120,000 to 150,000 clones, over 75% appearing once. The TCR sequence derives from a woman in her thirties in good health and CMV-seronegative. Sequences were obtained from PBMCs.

The CDR3 here is CAWSTGGTGNQPQHF. The CDR3 nucleotides are TGTGCCTGGAGTACAGGGGGCACGGGCAATCAGCCCCAGCATTTT. The V and J genes are TRBV30 and TRBJ1-5, with 9 bases identical to TRBD1. J gave up 2 bases and V 2 bases, and 4 bases lay outside the gene matches. Germline V gene lookup returns CDR1 GTSNPN and CDR2 SVGIG (reference sequence). CDR3 length equals 15 residues.